The text below deals with one TCR beta chain. V lost 5 bases and J 7 bases, leaving 13 bases between the germline ends. Germline CDR1 KGHDR, CDR2 SFDVKD. The CDR3 is 13 amino acids. These data are taken from a study of control samples from healthy donors and cancer patients. Profiled with immunoSEQ multiplex PCR; TCRdb holds only in-frame clones, not every one. The data show around 100,000 clones, over 85% seen once. The sequenced material came from blood. This receptor was taken from a human donor in good health. The donor label of this sample is uncertain. The chain has TRBV24-1 and TRBJ1-2; D is unclear. The CDR3 DNA sequence: TGTGCCACCAGTGGGTTGGCGGATTCTGGCTACACCTTC. It specifies CATSGLADSGYTF.